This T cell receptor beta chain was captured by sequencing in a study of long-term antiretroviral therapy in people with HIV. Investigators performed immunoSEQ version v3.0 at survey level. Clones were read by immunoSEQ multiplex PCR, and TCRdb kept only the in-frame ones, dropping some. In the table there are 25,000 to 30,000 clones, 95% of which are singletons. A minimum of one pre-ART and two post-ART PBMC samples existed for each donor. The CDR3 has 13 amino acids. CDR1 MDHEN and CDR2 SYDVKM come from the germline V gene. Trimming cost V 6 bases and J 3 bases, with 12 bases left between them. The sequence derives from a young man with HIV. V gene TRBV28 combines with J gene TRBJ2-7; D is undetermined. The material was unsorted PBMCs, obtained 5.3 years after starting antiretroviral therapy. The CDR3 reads CASSRSPGYEQYF. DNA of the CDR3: TGTGCCAGCAGCCGCAGCCCTGGCTACGAGCAGTACTTC.